These T cell receptor beta chains were read from a single sample in a study of blood T cell repertoires in COVID-19. Data came from immunoSEQ multiplex PCR; TCRdb stores just in-frame clones and leaves some out. Altogether roughly 65,000 clones are present, roughly 80% being singletons, with the ten largest covering about 38%. Sequenced: peripheral blood. The receptors were sampled from a human donor in a cohort sampled during active COVID-19. Both conserved end residues are part of each CDR3. The order of the fields is D gene, V gene, J gene, clone size, CDR3 protein, CDR3 DNA. The D gene is left open where the match is weak. Clone size is given for some rows only: seen once, a few or many times, or a class if the clone is expanded.

.	TRBV4-1	TRBJ2-1	.	CASSQDLWGRGQFF	TGCGCCAGCAGCCAAGATCTTTGGGGAAGGGGCCAGTTCTTC
TRBD1	TRBV29-1	TRBJ1-2	.	CSVRTGDYGYTF	TGCAGCGTACGGACAGGGGACTATGGCTACACCTTC
.	TRBV12-3/TRBV12-4	TRBJ1-2	.	CASSPQGDYGYTF	TGTGCCAGCAGTCCACAGGGTGACTATGGCTACACCTTC
TRBD1	TRBV30	TRBJ2-7	once	CALGQGLYEQYF	TGTGCCTTGGGACAGGGTCTCTACGAGCAGTACTTC
TRBD1	TRBV10-3	TRBJ1-5	.	CAISDPDREGRTQHF	TGTGCCATCAGTGACCCGGACAGGGAAGGGAGAACCCAGCATTTT
TRBD2	TRBV5-5	TRBJ2-5	.	CASRRKAGGQETQYF	TGTGCCAGCAGAAGAAAAGCGGGGGGCCAGGAGACCCAGTACTTC
TRBD1	TRBV14	TRBJ2-1	few	CASSRGQVGNEQFF	TGTGCCAGCAGCCGGGGACAGGTAGGGAATGAGCAGTTCTTC
TRBD1	TRBV24-1	TRBJ2-7	.	CATSDTSGTGTYEQYF	TGTGCCACCAGTGACACCTCCGGGACAGGAACCTACGAGCAGTACTTC
TRBD2	TRBV18	TRBJ2-7	.	CASSPTGGSGEQYF	TGTGCCAGCTCACCAACGGGAGGGAGTGGCGAGCAGTACTTC
TRBD1	TRBV18	TRBJ1-1	.	CATGQGPGATNTEAFF	TGTGCCACTGGACAGGGTCCGGGTGCTACGAACACTGAAGCTTTCTTT
.	TRBV5-5	TRBJ1-2	.	CASSFNRIGYTF	TGTGCCAGCAGCTTTAATAGAATTGGCTACACCTTC
.	TRBV5-8	TRBJ1-2	.	CASSPLPGQTNYGYTF	TGTGCCAGCAGCCCGTTACCGGGACAAACTAACTATGGCTACACCTTC
TRBD1	TRBV5-8	TRBJ2-1	.	CASSPSFRDRDNEQFF	TGTGCCAGCAGCCCCTCCTTCCGGGACAGGGACAATGAGCAGTTCTTC
.	TRBV6-5	TRBJ1-3	.	CASSLGGPSGNTIYF	TGTGCCAGCAGCCTTGGCGGTCCCTCTGGAAACACCATATATTTT
TRBD2	TRBV14	TRBJ2-1	.	CASRLSGGYNEQFF	TGTGCCAGCAGACTTAGCGGGGGATACAATGAGCAGTTCTTC
TRBD2	TRBV5-1	TRBJ2-2	.	CATRTSGPTGELFF	TGCGCCACCCGGACTAGCGGGCCCACCGGGGAGCTGTTTTTT
.	TRBV3-1/TRBV3-2	TRBJ2-2	.	CASSPHRGDTGELFF	TGTGCCAGCAGCCCCCACCGCGGGGACACCGGGGAGCTGTTTTTT
.	TRBV3-1/TRBV3-2	TRBJ2-5	.	CASSRNQPRQKQETQYF	TGTGCCAGCAGCCGAAACCAACCCCGACAGAAACAAGAGACCCAGTACTTC
TRBD2	TRBV5-6	TRBJ2-7	.	CASSWRTSGVSYEQYF	TGTGCCAGCAGCTGGAGGACTAGCGGGGTATCCTACGAGCAGTACTTC
.	TRBV7-8	TRBJ2-2	few	CASSLELHPGAGELFF	TGTGCCAGCAGCTTAGAACTCCACCCAGGGGCCGGGGAGCTGTTTTTT
.	TRBV27	TRBJ2-1	few	CASRTGDLYNEQFF	TGTGCCAGCAGAACGGGGGACCTCTACAATGAGCAGTTCTTC
.	TRBV28	TRBJ2-7	.	CASKAGLYEQYF	TGTGCCAGCAAGGCGGGACTCTACGAGCAGTACTTC
.	TRBV5-1	TRBJ2-1	.	CASSLVRDYNEQFF	TGCGCCAGCAGCTTGGTTAGAGATTACAATGAGCAGTTCTTC
TRBD2	TRBV6-5	TRBJ2-1	.	CASRRLAGLYNEQFF	TGTGCCAGCAGGCGACTAGCGGGACTTTACAATGAGCAGTTCTTC
TRBD1	TRBV6-5	TRBJ2-7	.	CASTPGQGAYEQYF	TGTGCCAGCACCCCGGGACAGGGGGCTTACGAGCAGTACTTC
TRBD1	TRBV11-3	TRBJ1-2	.	CASSLAGTDRNYGYTF	TGTGCCAGCAGCTTAGCAGGGACAGACCGAAACTATGGCTACACCTTC
.	TRBV7-8	TRBJ2-1	.	CASSLVGGTVNEQFF	TGTGCCAGCAGCTTAGTAGGGGGGACAGTTAATGAGCAGTTCTTC
.	TRBV28	TRBJ2-5	.	CASSLSGSGETQYF	TGTGCCAGCAGCCTTTCCGGGTCGGGAGAGACCCAGTACTTC
TRBD1	TRBV11-2	TRBJ2-3	few	CASKTDRGTDTQYF	TGTGCCAGCAAAACGGACAGGGGCACAGATACGCAGTATTTT
.	TRBV18	TRBJ2-3	.	CASSAFQEDTQYF	TGTGCCAGCTCAGCCTTCCAGGAAGATACGCAGTATTTT
.	TRBV7-2	TRBJ1-1	many	CASREDGRVTEAFF	TGTGCCAGCAGGGAGGACGGACGGGTCACTGAAGCTTTCTTT
.	TRBV14	TRBJ2-2	few	CASSQDQGRANTGELFF	TGTGCCAGCAGCCAAGACCAGGGCAGGGCGAACACCGGGGAGCTGTTTTTT
.	TRBV5-1	TRBJ2-2	once	CASRWSSTGELFF	TGCGCCAGCCGCTGGTCGAGCACCGGGGAGCTGTTTTTT
.	TRBV30	TRBJ1-5	.	CAWSGEGQPQHF	TGTGCCTGGAGCGGGGAGGGTCAGCCCCAGCATTTT
TRBD1	TRBV2	TRBJ1-5	.	CASRADRVRNQPQHF	TGTGCCAGCAGAGCTGACAGGGTTCGTAATCAGCCCCAGCATTTT
.	TRBV18	TRBJ1-1	.	CASSPQQVSSEAFF	TGTGCCAGCTCACCGCAGCAGGTTTCTTCTGAAGCTTTCTTT
TRBD2	TRBV9	TRBJ2-1	.	CASSPPTSGGEQFF	TGTGCCAGCAGCCCCCCCACTAGCGGGGGGGAGCAGTTCTTC
TRBD1	TRBV6-2/TRBV6-3	TRBJ1-6	.	CASSRDRDNSPLHF	TGTGCCAGCAGCCGGGACAGGGATAATTCACCCCTCCACTTT